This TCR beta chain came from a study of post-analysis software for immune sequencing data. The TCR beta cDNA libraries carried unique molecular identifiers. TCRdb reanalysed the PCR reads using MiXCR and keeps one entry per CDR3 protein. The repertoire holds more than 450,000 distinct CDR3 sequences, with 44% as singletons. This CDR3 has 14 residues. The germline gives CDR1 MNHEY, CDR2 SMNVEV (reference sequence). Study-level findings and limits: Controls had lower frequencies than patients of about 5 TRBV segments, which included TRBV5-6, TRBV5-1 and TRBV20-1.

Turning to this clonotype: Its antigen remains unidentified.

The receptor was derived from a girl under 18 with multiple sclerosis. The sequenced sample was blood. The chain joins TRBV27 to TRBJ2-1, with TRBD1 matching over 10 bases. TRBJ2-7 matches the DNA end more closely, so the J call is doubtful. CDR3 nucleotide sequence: TGTGCCAGCAGCCCAGGGACAGGGGATGCCGAGCAGTACTTC. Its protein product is CASSPGTGDAEQYF.